This TCR beta chain was captured by sequencing in a study of blood T cell repertoires in COVID-19. Turning to the study itself: There were acute and convalescent COVID-19 samples, and they came from the United States, Italy and Spain. PBMCs, B-cell-depleted T cells, or T cells were the source of the cDNA or gDNA that made up the material.

The CDR3 runs to 16 residues. CDR1 LNHNV and CDR2 YYDKDF come from the germline V gene (reference sequence). Trimming removed 5 bases at V and 0 bases at J, with 14 bases between. As originally analysed: The assay estimated nucleated cells by amplifying reference gene primers. This table comes from immunoSEQ multiplex PCR, and its TCRdb copy is limited to in-frame clones, with some not included. The DNA was the basis for D and trimming; V, J and clone size are from that table. The table lists 150,000 to 200,000 clones, 85% to 90% of them singletons. The specimen sequenced was peripheral blood. This chain links TRBV15 with TRBJ1-3, with TRBD1 as a possible D gene (5 bases). The clonotype comes from a man aged 18 to 29 with acute or convalescent COVID-19. Written as DNA, the CDR3 is TGTGCCACCAGCGACGGGACTCCCGGCTCTGGAAACACCATATATTTT. As protein: CATSDGTPGSGNTIYF.